The 25 T cell receptor beta chains below all came from one sample that was sequenced in a study of T cell repertoires in cytomegalovirus infection. These receptors' targets are unknown. One entry per CDR3 protein results from TCRdb running MiXCR on the reads. The sample carries about 830,000 distinct CDR3 sequences, less than 35% recorded once. The sequenced sample was cultured CD8+ T cells from PBMCs, obtained from culture after CMV antigen stimulation. These receptors all come from a human donor in good health (CMV status not recorded). Some clones in this sample may be carry-over from other donors' samples.

The rearrangement joins TRBV7-9 to TRBJ1-1; a weak D match, TRBD1 (5 bases). This CDR3 region has 14 residues. Trimming took off 5 bases at V and 6 bases at J, with 16 bases between the two ends. Germline values: CDR1 SEHNR, CDR2 FQNEAQ (reference sequence). CDR3 nucleotides: TGTGCCAGCAGCCCCCCCGACAGCCGGCCTGAAGCTTTCTTT. Translated: CASSPPDSRPEAFF. The full variable domain, with the rest looked up from reference TRBV7-9 and TRBJ1-1, is DTGVSQNPRHKITKRGQNVTFRCDPISEHNRLYWYRQTLGQGPEFLTYFQNEAQLEKSRLLSDRFSAERPKGSFSTLEIQRTEQGDSAMYLCASSPPDSRPEAFFGQGTRLTVV.

This clonotype was picked up one time. The chain links TRBV20-1 to TRBJ2-4; D is perhaps TRBD1 (5 bases). Trimming shortened V by 7 bases and J by 1 base, and 23 bases separated the two germline ends. This CDR3 has 17 amino acids. Germline lookup yields CDR1 DFQATT and CDR2 SNEGSKA (reference sequence). CDR3 loop: CSGSASYVSGAKNIQYF. CDR3 sequence (DNA): TGCAGTGGAAGTGCTAGTTATGTTTCAGGGGCCAAAAACATTCAGTACTTC.

With respect to this clonotype: The junction does not match germline at one end; this may be a read error. The rearrangement uses TRBV5-6 and TRBJ2-6; TRBD1 matches 7 bases. This CDR3 has 18 amino acids. The V gene's germline CDR1 is SGHDT and CDR2 YYEEEE. The CDR3 bases are TGTGCCAGCAGCTTGGGGGACAGCTACCTCTCTGGGACCAACGTCCTGACTTTC. Translated: CASSLGDSYLSGTNVLTF. The full variable domain, completed using reference TRBV5-6 and TRBJ2-6, is DAGVTQSPTHLIKTRGQQVTLRCSPKSGHDTVSWYQQALGQGPQFIFQYYEEEERQRGNFPDRFSGHQFPNYSSELNVNALLLGDSALYLCASSLGDSYLSGTNVLTFGAGSRLTVL.

This clonotype was seen repeatedly, ten times or more. The rearrangement joins TRBV28 to TRBJ2-3; D is undetermined. CDR1 MDHEN and CDR2 SYDVKM come from the germline V gene. The CDR3 extends over 14 amino acids. V was cut by 2 bases and J by 2 bases, with 8 bases left in between. DNA for the CDR3: TGTGCCAGCAGTTTAAACTCTCACACAGATACGCAGTATTTT. It yields the protein CASSLNSHTDTQYF.

Here the CDR3 DNA reads TGTGCCAGCAGCTTGGTACAAGCTAACACTGAAGCTTTCTTT. Protein sequence: CASSLVQANTEAFF. This chain links TRBV5-6 with TRBJ1-1, with D unresolved. The CDR3 totals 14 residues. CDR1 and CDR2 from the germline V gene are SGHDT and YYEEEE. V was cut by 0 bases and J by 2 bases, with 8 bases left in between.

There are a few counts of this clonotype. The chain joins TRBV2 to TRBJ2-3, with TRBD1 as a possible D gene (6 bases). V dropped 2 bases and J dropped 5 bases, with 14 bases sitting between them. Germline CDR1 reads SNHLY; CDR2 reads FYNNEI. The CDR3 loop spans 15 amino acids. The chain's CDR3 is CASSERNRVIDTQYF. In DNA form, the CDR3 reads TGTGCCAGCAGTGAAAGGAACAGGGTCATAGATACGCAGTATTTT.

This clonotype was seen a handful of times. This rearrangement joins TRBV7-9 to TRBJ2-5, with D tentatively TRBD1 (5 bases). The germline V gene has CDR1 SEHNR and CDR2 FQNEAQ (reference sequence). This CDR3 contains 14 residues. The V end lost 5 bases, the J end lost 3 bases, and 13 bases lay between the germline ends. This CDR3 is CASSPTGREETQYF. The CDR3 nucleotides read TGTGCCAGCAGCCCCACCGGCAGGGAAGAGACCCAGTACTTC.

This clonotype was picked up a small number of times. The chain joins TRBV2 to TRBJ2-7; 12 bases match TRBD1. The V and J ends lost 6 bases and 1 base, in that order; junction bases with no gene match: 7. This CDR3 is built from 16 residues. Germline V gene lookup returns CDR1 SNHLY and CDR2 FYNNEI. The CDR3 nucleotides are TGTGCCAGCAGAACCTCGGGACAGGGGGCATCCTACGAGCAGTACTTC. Translating gives CASRTSGQGASYEQYF.

This clonotype was seen only a few times. CDR3 DNA: TGTGCCAGCAGCCGGTGGACCGGGGAGCTGTTTTTT. It yields the protein CASSRWTGELFF. The chain links TRBV9 to TRBJ2-2; no firm D call. The CDR3 has 12 amino acids. Germline V gives CDR1 SGDLS, CDR2 YYNGEE. The V end lost 4 bases, the J end lost 5 bases, and 6 bases lay between the germline ends.

This clonotype occurred a few times. This chain links TRBV5-1 with TRBJ2-3; TRBD2 aligns across 8 bases. The CDR3 consists of 16 residues. CDR1 and CDR2 from the germline V gene are SGHRS and YFSETQ. J lost 4 bases, V lost 0 bases, and 7 bases had no gene match. The CDR3 protein is CASSLEGSGVADTQYF. CDR3 nucleotide sequence: TGCGCCAGCAGCTTGGAGGGTAGCGGGGTAGCAGATACGCAGTATTTT.

This clonotype was observed many times. The chain carries TRBV7-8 and TRBJ2-3, with D possibly TRBD1 on 6 matching bases. V lost 5 bases to trimming and J lost 2 bases, with 14 bases between them. Germline CDR1 reads SGHVS; CDR2 reads FQNEAQ. The CDR3 is made up of 15 amino acids. The CDR3 DNA sequence: TGTGCCAGCAGCGACCGGGACATAGACACAGATACGCAGTATTTT. This translates into CASSDRDIDTDTQYF.

The chain's CDR3 is CASSIGGWQSSYNEQFF. The CDR3 nucleotides read TGTGCCAGTAGTATAGGCGGTTGGCAGAGCTCCTACAATGAGCAGTTCTTC. This chain connects TRBV19 to TRBJ2-1; the D is unclear. The CDR3 spans 17 residues. The V and J ends lost 1 base and 0 bases respectively, with 13 bases between them. Germline loops: CDR1 LNHDA, CDR2 SQIVND (reference sequence). The whole variable domain, remainder taken from reference TRBV19 and TRBJ2-1, is DGGITQSPKYLFRKEGQNVTLSCEQNLNHDAMYWYRQDPGQGLRLIYYSQIVNDFQKGDIAEGYSVSREKKESFPLTVTSAQKNPTAFYLCASSIGGWQSSYNEQFFGPGTRLTVL.

This clonotype appeared a few times. V gene TRBV12-3 or TRBV12-4 combines with J gene TRBJ2-2; D is undetermined. This CDR3 contains 15 residues. V lost 3 bases and J 4 bases, leaving 12 bases between the germline ends. The CDR3 region is CASSFLGRSTGELFF. The DNA of the CDR3 is TGTGCCAGCAGTTTCTTAGGCAGGTCCACCGGGGAGCTGTTTTTT.

The chain uses TRBV5-6 and TRBJ2-7; 8 nucleotides align to TRBD1. The CDR3 spans 12 residues. Germline CDR1 reads SGHDT; CDR2 reads YYEEEE. J was trimmed by 7 bases and V by 2 bases; bases with no gene match: 2. The DNA of the CDR3 is TGTGCCAGCAGCTTCGGACAGGGTGAGCAGTACGTC. Encoded protein: CASSFGQGEQYV.

This clonotype was found a few times. The chain joins TRBV6-1 to TRBJ2-7, with D hard to call. The CDR3 is 15 residues long. Germline V gives CDR1 MNHNS, CDR2 SASEGT. The germline V and J ends were trimmed by 4 bases and 0 bases, with 13 bases remaining between them. This chain's CDR3 is CASSVPTVYSYEQYF. CDR3 in DNA: TGTGCCAGCAGTGTACCGACTGTATACTCCTACGAGCAGTACTTC.

J is TRBJ2-1 and V is TRBV6-5; 14 nucleotides align to TRBD2. The CDR3 is 15 residues long. V shed 5 bases and J 8 bases; nucleotides not matched to a gene: 5. Germline CDR1 MNHEY, CDR2 SVGAGI. CDR3 DNA: TGTGCCAGCAGTCCGACTAGCGGGGGGGTCCATGAGCAGTTCTTC. Translation gives CASSPTSGGVHEQFF.

This clonotype was recorded once. The V call is TRBV7-4, the J call TRBJ1-1; tentative D call: TRBD1 (6 bases). The CDR3 sequence is 17 residues long. Trimming left V 1 base short and J 1 base short, with 16 bases between. Germline CDR1 and CDR2: SGHVT and SQSDAQ. CDR3 DNA sequence: TGTGCCAGCAGCTTAGGTTCGACAACAGGGCCGAACACTGAAGCTTTCTTT. Protein: CASSLGSTTGPNTEAFF. Based on the CDR3 plus reference TRBV7-4 and TRBJ1-1, the full variable domain is GAGVSQSPRYKVAKRGRDVALRCDSISGHVTLYWYRQTLGQGSEVLTYSQSDAQRDKSGRPSGRFSAERPERSVSTLKIQRTEQGDSAVYLCASSLGSTTGPNTEAFFGQGTRLTVV.

The chain carries TRBV10-3 and TRBJ1-2; 7 positions agree with TRBD1. Germline assignment: CDR1 ENHRY and CDR2 SYGVKD. The CDR3 has 13 residues. Trimming cost V 9 bases and J 2 bases; bases outside gene matches: 6. CDR3 nucleotides: TGTGCCATAGACAGGGAGGAGAACTATGGCTACACCTTC. Translated: CAIDREENYGYTF.

This clonotype was recorded only once. The genes are TRBV29-1 and TRBJ2-1, with D tentatively TRBD1 or TRBD2 (5 bases each). This CDR3 is built from 11 residues. V lost 8 bases to trimming and J lost 6 bases, with 11 bases between them. Looked up from germline, CDR1 is SQVTM and CDR2 is ANQGSEA. CDR3 sequence (DNA): TGCAGCCTGATTGGGGGCAATGAGCAGTTCTTC. Translating it yields CSLIGGNEQFF.

The V call is TRBV6-2 or TRBV6-3, the J call TRBJ1-5, with no clear D. CDR1 and CDR2 from the germline V gene are MNHEY and SVGEGT. V lost 6 bases and J 4 bases, leaving 22 bases between the germline ends. The CDR3 consists of 17 residues. In nucleotides, the CDR3 is TGTGCCAGCAGCCCTACCCGACACAGACTCAAAAATCAGCCCCAGCATTTT. Translating gives CASSPTRHRLKNQPQHF.

The gene calls are TRBV2 and TRBJ2-7, with D tentatively TRBD2 (5 bases). The CDR3 has 15 amino acids. Germline CDR1 reads SNHLY; CDR2 reads FYNNEI. The V gene lost 3 bases and the J gene lost 5 bases, with 17 bases spanning the gap. CDR3 nucleotide sequence: TGTGCCAGCAGTGATCCCTCCCCGGGGTACGACGAGCAGTACGTC. This sequence encodes CASSDPSPGYDEQYV.

The J gene is TRBJ2-7, the V gene TRBV4-1; D gene uncertain. Germline loops: CDR1 MGHRA, CDR2 YSYEKL. This CDR3 contains 11 residues. With 2 bases removed from V and 2 bases from J, the gap between germline ends came to 1 base. CDR3 sequence: CASSQPYEQYV. The CDR3 DNA reads TGCGCCAGCAGCCAACCCTACGAGCAGTACGTC.

This chain joins TRBV27 and TRBJ1-5, with 8 bases aligning to TRBD1. The junction had 5 bases not matched to a gene; V was cut back by 5 bases and J by 5 bases. The CDR3 extends over 14 amino acids. Per the germline V gene, CDR1 is MNHEY and CDR2 is SMNVEV (reference sequence). The CDR3 region has the DNA TGTGCCAGCAGTCGGGCAGGGGGCGATCAGCCCCAGCATTTT. Translation gives CASSRAGGDQPQHF.

DNA for the CDR3: TGTGCCAGCAGTTCCACAGGTTTAGGTCCCTCTGGGGCCAACGTCCTGACTTTC. This gives the protein CASSSTGLGPSGANVLTF. This chain joins TRBV12-3 or TRBV12-4 and TRBJ2-6, with a possible D match to TRBD1 (5 bases). The CDR3 has 18 amino acids. Trimming left V 4 bases short and J 0 bases short, with 16 bases between.

The chain couples TRBV9 to TRBJ2-5, with TRBD2 matching 10 bases. V was pared by 1 base and J by 4 bases, with 1 base of the junction left unmatched. This CDR3 is built from 14 residues. In germline, CDR1 is SGDLS, CDR2 YYNGEE. CDR3 in DNA: TGTGCCAGCAGCGTAATAGCGGGGGGAGAGACCCAGTACTTC. Translated, it gives CASSVIAGGETQYF.